These 27 T cell receptor beta chains share one sample of origin, sequenced in a study of radiation and T cells in renal cell carcinoma. The method was immunoSEQ multiplex PCR; TCRdb's version includes in-frame clones alone and lacks a portion of them. The sample shows 150,000 to 200,000 clones, 88% of them seen only once. The time point was: blood 4 weeks post-SBRT, at nephrectomy. As to treatment: 15 Gy SBRT to primary tumor, nephrectomy 4 weeks later. The sequencing used blood, collected from a patient whose treatment included radiotherapy and nephrectomy. These receptors were collected from a woman aged 50 to 65 with renal cell carcinoma.

The table lists this clone with a count of one. The J gene is TRBJ2-5, the V gene TRBV11-2; unclear D gene. V was clipped by 1 base and J by 5 bases, with 14 bases between them. CDR1 and CDR2 from the germline V gene are SGHAT and FQNNGV. The length of the CDR3 is 15 residues. The CDR3 region is CASSLVLGSKETQYF. The CDR3 DNA reads as TGTGCCAGCAGCTTAGTTTTGGGGTCGAAGGAGACCCAGTACTTC.

The chain is built from TRBV5-8 and TRBJ1-3, with D uncertain. CDR1 is SGHTS, CDR2 YDEGEE, per germline. V dropped 1 base and J dropped 4 bases, with 15 bases sitting between them. The CDR3 consists of 16 residues. CDR3 DNA: TGTGCCAGCAGCTTGAACCGTGCAAGTATAGGAAACACCATATATTTT. Its protein product is CASSLNRASIGNTIYF. Full variable domain (outside the CDR3, taken from reference TRBV5-8 and TRBJ1-3): EAGVTQSPTHLIKTRGQQATLRCSPISGHTSVYWYQQALGLGLQFLLWYDEGEERNRGNFPPRFSGRQFPNYSSELNVNALELEDSALYLCASSLNRASIGNTIYFGEGSWLTVV.

V is TRBV30 and J is TRBJ1-2; D might be TRBD1 (5 bases). Germline values: CDR1 GTSNPN, CDR2 SVGIG (reference sequence). The germline V and J ends were trimmed by 0 bases and 3 bases, with 8 bases remaining between them. This CDR3 contains 13 residues. This chain's CDR3 is CAWSVAGYYGYTF. The CDR3 DNA reads as TGTGCCTGGAGTGTGGCAGGGTACTATGGCTACACCTTC.

In this sample, this clone turned up once. The chain links TRBV4-1 to TRBJ2-3; D possibly corresponds to TRBD2 (6 bases). The CDR3 is made up of 15 amino acids. Germline CDR1 and CDR2: MGHRA and YSYEKL. V was cut by 1 base and J by 3 bases, with 11 bases left in between. The CDR3 loop reads CASSQGGVETDTQYF. The CDR3, as DNA: TGCGCCAGCAGCCAAGGGGGGGTGGAGACAGATACGCAGTATTTT.

The chain recombines TRBV15 with TRBJ1-2; the D gene is possibly TRBD1 (5 bases). In germline, CDR1 is LNHNV, CDR2 YYDKDF (reference sequence). Trimming took off 1 base at V and 4 bases at J, with 13 bases between the two ends. This CDR3 region has 15 residues. The CDR3 nucleotides read TGTGCCACCAGCAGAGCCGGGGCAACCTTCTATGGCTACACCTTC. It codes for CATSRAGATFYGYTF.

The rearrangement joins TRBV4-2 to TRBJ2-6; 9 nucleotides agree with TRBD1. The germline V gene has CDR1 LGHNA and CDR2 YNFKEQ. Trimming removed 5 bases from V and 3 bases from J; junction bases left unmatched: 8. This CDR3 contains 17 residues. The CDR3 protein is CASSGGTGNYGANVLTF. The DNA of the CDR3 is TGTGCCAGCAGCGGAGGGACAGGGAATTATGGGGCCAACGTCCTGACTTTC.

The rearrangement joins TRBV7-9 to TRBJ1-1; no definite D call. Germline loops: CDR1 SEHNR, CDR2 FQNEAQ (reference sequence). CDR3 length: 14 amino acids. Trimming shortened V by 4 bases and J by 1 base, and 10 bases separated the two germline ends. The DNA for the CDR3 is TGTGCCAGCAGCTCTACGCTTGGGAACACTGAAGCTTTCTTT. It yields the protein CASSSTLGNTEAFF.

This chain's CDR3 is CASSFTGAGEKLFF. The CDR3 coding sequence is TGCGCCAGCAGCTTTACAGGGGCGGGGGAAAAACTGTTTTTT. This chain joins TRBV5-1 and TRBJ1-4; TRBD1 matches at 7 bases. The CDR3 length is 14 residues. Germline trimming cut 2 bases from V and 8 bases from J; bases unmatched to any gene: 6. In germline, CDR1 is SGHRS, CDR2 YFSETQ.

In this sample, this clone turned up a few times. The rearrangement links TRBV4-1 to TRBJ1-5, with a weak D call TRBD1 (6 bases). V was clipped by 6 bases and J by 3 bases, with 9 bases between them. The CDR3 loop spans 13 amino acids. Germline V gives CDR1 MGHRA, CDR2 YSYEKL. The DNA of the CDR3 is TGCGCCAGCAGTGACAGGAACAATCAGCCCCAGCATTTT. It translates to CASSDRNNQPQHF.

About this clone itself: Other DNA sequences in this specimen translate into the identical CDR3. This rearrangement joins TRBV5-1 to TRBJ2-7; the D gene is possibly TRBD1 (6 bases). This CDR3 is built from 14 residues. Germline CDR1 and CDR2: SGHRS and YFSETQ. The V end was cut by 0 bases, the J end by 2 bases, with 9 bases between. The CDR3 protein is CASSLGQATYEQYF. The CDR3 nucleotides are TGCGCCAGCAGCTTGGGACAGGCAACCTACGAGCAGTACTTC.

The count of this clone is one. The V call is TRBV10-2, the J call TRBJ2-2; 9 nucleotides align to TRBD2. Germline V gene sequence: CDR1 WSHSY, CDR2 SAAADI. Trimming took 7 bases from V and 7 from J; bases not matched to a gene: 7. CDR3 length equals 14 residues. CDR3 residues: CASKLAGEGGELFF. The DNA for the CDR3 is TGCGCCAGCAAGTTAGCGGGGGAGGGCGGGGAGCTGTTTTTT.

The gene calls are TRBV13 and TRBJ2-5; TRBD2 matches 7 bases. Germline CDR1 reads PRHDT; CDR2 reads FYEKMQ (reference sequence). The CDR3 length is 19 residues. Unmatched junction bases numbered 23, after V lost 4 bases and J lost 6 bases. This CDR3 is CASSSRGVDPGRGEKTQYF. The CDR3 DNA reads TGTGCCAGCAGCTCTCGCGGGGTTGACCCGGGACGGGGGGAAAAGACCCAGTACTTC.

CDR3 protein: CASTFGVVKPQHF. The CDR3 DNA reads as TGTGCCAGCACCTTCGGGGTGGTAAAGCCCCAGCATTTT. The J gene is TRBJ1-5, the V gene TRBV6-5; D not resolved. This CDR3 comprises 13 residues. The V gene lost 7 bases and the J gene lost 8 bases, with 15 bases spanning the gap. Per germline, CDR1 MNHEY and CDR2 SVGAGI.

This chain links TRBV7-2 with TRBJ2-3; TRBD2 aligns across 9 bases. In germline, CDR1 is SGHTA, CDR2 FQGNSA. Trimming cost V 2 bases and J 9 bases; bases outside gene matches: 15. There are 17 residues in the CDR3. The CDR3 protein is CASSLRLAGGRRRTQYF. The CDR3 DNA follows: TGTGCCAGCAGCTTACGCCTCGCGGGGGGGCGCCGGAGGACGCAGTATTTT.

V is TRBV6-5 and J is TRBJ2-7, with 9 positions matching TRBD1. Trimming cost V 4 bases and J 5 bases; bases outside gene matches: 3. The V gene's germline CDR1 is MNHEY and CDR2 SVGAGI. The CDR3 runs 13 residues. Written as DNA, the CDR3 is TGTGCCAGCAGTTTTGACAGGGGGAACGAGCAGTACTTC. It is translated as CASSFDRGNEQYF.

This sequence joins TRBV4-3 and TRBJ2-4; 12 nucleotides agree with TRBD2. CDR3 size: 19 residues. The germline CDR1 and CDR2 sequences are LGHNA and YSLEER. J was trimmed by 2 bases and V by 3 bases; bases with no gene match: 11. The CDR3 DNA sequence: TGCGCCAGCAGCCAGGCCCTAGCGGGGGGGCCCTTAACCAAAAACATTCAGTACTTC. Translated: CASSQALAGGPLTKNIQYF.

The chain employs TRBV5-6 and TRBJ2-5, with D perhaps TRBD1 or TRBD2 (6 bases each). Germline CDR1 is SGHDT and CDR2 is YYEEEE. The CDR3 runs to 14 residues. The ends were cut back, 2 bases at V and 4 bases at J, with 12 bases in the middle. The CDR3 nucleotides read TGTGCCAGCAGCTTTAGGGGGGAAGGAGAGACCCAGTACTTC. Protein sequence: CASSFRGEGETQYF.

J is TRBJ2-1 and V is TRBV25-1; 7 bases agree with TRBD2. The CDR3 sequence is 13 residues long. V lost 7 bases to trimming and J lost 8 bases; unmatched junction nucleotides: 8. From germline, CDR1 is MGHDK and CDR2 SYGVNS. The CDR3 reads CASTGLFRDEQFF. CDR3 sequence (DNA): TGTGCCAGCACGGGACTATTTAGGGATGAGCAGTTCTTC. Together with reference TRBV25-1 and TRBJ2-1, the CDR3 gives the full variable domain: EADIYQTPRYLVIGTGKKITLECSQTMGHDKMYWYQQDPGMELHLIHYSYGVNSTEKGDLSSESTVSRIRTEHFPLTLESARPSHTSQYLCASTGLFRDEQFFGPGTRLTVL.

The CDR3: CATSSPPGRGVFF. The DNA for the CDR3 is TGTGCCACCAGCAGCCCTCCTGGACGGGGTGTTTTCTTT. The chain has TRBV15 and TRBJ1-1; D remains ambiguous. This CDR3 comprises 13 residues. Germline V gene data show CDR1 as LNHNV and CDR2 as YYDKDF (reference sequence). V lost 3 bases and J 13 bases, leaving 18 bases between the germline ends.

This clone was seen just once. One end of the junction does not line up with germline, which may come from a read error. J is TRBJ2-1 and V is TRBV18, with 15 bases matching TRBD2. The CDR3 is 17 residues long. Germline V lookup: CDR1 KGHSH, CDR2 LQKENI. Written as DNA, the CDR3 is TGTGCCAGCTCTCCACGGACTAGCGGGGGGGCGCACAATGAGCAGTTCTTC. Translation gives CASSPRTSGGAHNEQFF.

The chain has TRBV2 and TRBJ1-2, with a possible D match to TRBD1 (5 bases). Germline CDR1 SNHLY, CDR2 FYNNEI. The CDR3 is made up of 12 amino acids. V lost 8 bases to trimming and J lost 4 bases, with 11 bases between them. CDR3 DNA sequence: TGTGCCAGCTCGACAGAAACCTATGGCTACACCTTC. Its protein is CASSTETYGYTF. Full variable domain (missing parts from reference TRBV2 and TRBJ1-2): EPEVTQTPSHQVTQMGQEVILRCVPISNHLYFYWYRQILGQKVEFLVSFYNNEISEKSEIFDDQFSVERPDGSNFTLKIRSTKLEDSAMYFCASSTETYGYTFGSGTRLTVV.

This clone was seen only once. This sample includes further DNA sequences coding for the same CDR3. The rearrangement joins TRBV18 to TRBJ2-3; 7 nucleotides match TRBD2. Germline values: CDR1 KGHSH, CDR2 LQKENI. CDR3 length equals 15 residues. V lost 3 bases, J lost 0 bases, and 3 bases stayed unmatched. The CDR3 nucleotides read TGTGCCAGCTCACCGCGGGGGACTAGCACAGATACGCAGTATTTT. Protein: CASSPRGTSTDTQYF.

This chain uses TRBV14 with TRBJ2-3; D gene ambiguous. The CDR3 extends over 13 amino acids. V lost 4 bases and J lost 3, with 8 bases in between. Looked up from germline, CDR1 is SGHDN and CDR2 is FVKESK. CDR3: CASSPMVTDTQYF. The DNA of the CDR3 is TGTGCCAGCAGCCCTATGGTAACAGATACGCAGTATTTT.

This clone showed up just a few times. The chain joins TRBV7-2 to TRBJ1-6; 8 bases fit TRBD1. From germline, CDR1 is SGHTA and CDR2 FQGNSA. V dropped 4 bases and J dropped 7; count of bases not matched to a gene: 6. CDR3 length: 15 residues. The DNA of the CDR3 is TGTGCCAGCAGCTCCCATCAGGGGGCAAATTCACCCCTCCACTTT. Residues: CASSSHQGANSPLHF.

This sequence joins TRBV13 and TRBJ1-1; D remains unclear. CDR1 is PRHDT, CDR2 FYEKMQ, per germline (reference sequence). The length of the CDR3 is 13 residues. The V end lost 4 bases, the J end lost 2 bases, and 8 bases lay between the germline ends. The CDR3 loop reads CASSWSFNTEAFF. CDR3 nucleotides: TGTGCCAGCAGCTGGTCCTTTAACACTGAAGCTTTCTTT.

This rearrangement joins TRBV6-1 to TRBJ2-3; 9 bases map to TRBD2. The CDR3 loop spans 14 amino acids. Unmatched junction bases numbered 15, after V lost 7 bases and J lost 13 bases. CDR1 and CDR2 from the germline V gene are MNHNS and SASEGT. This CDR3 is CASNEGVAGARKYF. CDR3 nucleotide sequence: TGTGCCAGCAACGAAGGGGTAGCGGGGGCCAGAAAGTATTTT.

The chain carries TRBV12-5 and TRBJ1-5; possible D gene TRBD1, 6 bases. Trimming shortened V by 3 bases and J by 6 bases, and 9 bases separated the two germline ends. The CDR3 runs to 13 residues. Germline CDR1 and CDR2: LGHNT and FRNRAP. CDR3 residues: CASGFSTGQPQHF. CDR3 coding DNA: TGTGCTAGTGGTTTTTCGACAGGTCAGCCCCAGCATTTT.